Below are 24 T cell receptor beta chains sequenced from a single sample in a study of CD4 and CD8 cells across lung adenocarcinoma regions. TCRdb re-called the PCR reads through MiXCR, storing one row per CDR3 protein. The data hold roughly 3,900 distinct CDR3 sequences, with approximately 60% observed a single time. The sequenced sample consisted of CD4+ T cells from the center of a lung tumor. These receptors were taken from a male donor with lung adenocarcinoma. The CD4 and CD8 labels of this study may be unreliable.

This chain connects TRBV27 to TRBJ1-1; perhaps TRBD1 as D (5 bases). This CDR3 has 13 residues. Trimming shortened V by 4 bases and J by 3 bases, and 9 bases separated the two germline ends. Per the germline V gene, CDR1 is MNHEY and CDR2 is SMNVEV (reference sequence). CDR3 region: CASSWGVDTEAFF. CDR3 bases: TGTGCCAGCAGTTGGGGGGTTGACACTGAAGCTTTCTTT.

The genes are TRBV6-1 and TRBJ2-2, with a weak D call TRBD2 (5 bases). Trimming removed 4 bases at V and 3 bases at J, with 9 bases between. Germline assignment: CDR1 MNHNS and CDR2 SASEGT. The CDR3 sequence is 14 residues long. CDR3 in amino acids: CASSVLGDTGELFF. CDR3 DNA: TGTGCCAGCAGTGTGCTGGGAGACACCGGGGAGCTGTTTTTT.

V gene TRBV6-1 combines with J gene TRBJ1-1; unclear D gene. Germline CDR1 reads MNHNS; CDR2 reads SASEGT. The CDR3 extends over 13 amino acids. V was clipped by 3 bases and J by 2 bases, with 7 bases between them. Here the CDR3 reads CASSDQYNTEAFF. CDR3 DNA: TGTGCCAGCAGTGACCAATACAACACTGAAGCTTTCTTT.

The J gene is TRBJ2-2, the V gene TRBV3-1; D remains unclear. The germline gives CDR1 LGHDT, CDR2 YNNKEL (reference sequence). Trimming shortened V by 6 bases and J by 3 bases, and 17 bases separated the two germline ends. There are 16 residues in the CDR3. This CDR3 is CASSPTSETYTGELFF. DNA of the CDR3: TGTGCCAGCAGTCCGACGTCAGAGACTTACACCGGGGAGCTGTTTTTT.

The V call is TRBV6-5, the J call TRBJ2-1, with 10 bases aligning to TRBD2. The DNA matches TRBJ2-5 better at its end, which makes the J call doubtful. The V gene's germline CDR1 is MNHEY and CDR2 SVGAGI. CDR3 length equals 15 residues. CDR3: CASSYGASGRETQYF. CDR3 coding DNA: TGTGCCAGCAGTTACGGGGCTAGCGGGAGAGAGACCCAGTACTTC.

A remark on this clonotype: At one end, the junction sequence differs from germline, possibly due to a read error. The chain has TRBV27 and TRBJ2-3; perhaps TRBD1 as D (5 bases). The CDR3 loop spans 15 amino acids. Germline V lookup: CDR1 MNHEY, CDR2 SMNVEV (reference sequence). The CDR3 protein is CARSLGLRAKNTQYF. The CDR3, as DNA: TGTGCCCGCAGTTTGGGGCTGAGAGCCAAAAACACTCAGTATTTT.

V and J are TRBV6-5 and TRBJ2-5; the D is unclear. This CDR3 is built from 12 residues. Trimming removed 3 bases at V and 3 bases at J, with 5 bases between. CDR1 is MNHEY and CDR2 is SVGAGI in the germline V gene. This CDR3 is CASSYREETQYF. As DNA, the CDR3 is TGTGCCAGCAGTTATAGGGAAGAGACCCAGTACTTC.

Turning to this clonotype: Without the conserved terminal phenylalanine or tryptophan, this CDR3 likely stems from a read error. This CDR3 reads CASGPRNQDTQYL. The CDR3 DNA follows: TGTGCGAGCGGCCCTCGTAACCAAGATACCCAGTATTTA. The chain has TRBV6-1 and TRBJ2-3; possibly TRBD2 for D (5 bases). Germline V gene sequence: CDR1 MNHNS, CDR2 SASEGT. The CDR3 spans 13 residues.

A note on this clonotype: A junction end diverges from the germline sequence, so it may reflect a read error. J is TRBJ2-3 and V is TRBV7-6, with D perhaps matching TRBD1 or TRBD2 (5 bases each). Germline V gives CDR1 SGHVS, CDR2 FNYEAQ. CDR3 length equals 14 residues. The CDR3 loop reads CASSGGRDQDTQYF. The CDR3 coding sequence is TGTGCGAGCAGCGGAGGCCGGGACCAAGATACCCAGTATTTT.

A note on this clonotype: The junction departs from the called germline gene at one end, perhaps through a read error. This rearrangement joins TRBV6-1 to TRBJ2-5; 8 bases fit TRBD2. The CDR3 totals 16 residues. Germline V gene data show CDR1 as MNHNS and CDR2 as SASEGT. In DNA form, the CDR3 reads TGTGCCAGCAGGGGCCGGGGGGGCCGTGACCCAGAGACCCAGTATTTC. Translation: CASRGRGGRDPETQYF.

The chain carries TRBV7-2 and TRBJ2-6; D uncertain. The ends were cut back, 7 bases at V and 4 bases at J, with 11 bases in the middle. The germline V gene encodes CDR1 SGHTA and CDR2 FQGNSA. This CDR3 is built from 14 residues. For the CDR3, the DNA is TGTGCCAGCACACGTTCTCTGGGGGCCAACGTCCTGACTTTC. Its protein product is CASTRSLGANVLTF.

The chain couples TRBV6-1 to TRBJ2-5; no definite D call. The CDR3 consists of 15 residues. V lost 7 bases, J lost 2 bases, and 17 bases lay in between. CDR1 is MNHNS, CDR2 SASEGT, per germline. The CDR3 is CASNQGRWGQETQYF. The CDR3 DNA sequence: TGTGCCAGCAACCAAGGACGGTGGGGTCAAGAGACCCAGTACTTC.

This chain links TRBV6-1 with TRBJ1-1, with D uncertain. CDR3 length: 12 residues. Per the germline V gene, CDR1 is MNHNS and CDR2 is SASEGT. The ends were cut back, 7 bases at V and 1 base at J, with 7 bases in the middle. CDR3: CASKKQNTEAFF. CDR3 DNA sequence: TGTGCCAGCAAGAAGCAGAACACTGAAGCTTTCTTT.

This chain links TRBV12-3 or TRBV12-4 with TRBJ2-7; D is possibly TRBD1 or TRBD2 (5 bases each). V was shortened by 4 bases and J by 4 bases, with 20 bases between the two germline ends. This CDR3 has 16 residues. In DNA form, the CDR3 reads TGTGCCAGCAGTTCCCCCGGGACCAGGACTGGGTACGAGCAGTACTTC. Amino acid sequence: CASSSPGTRTGYEQYF.

V gene TRBV6-1 combines with J gene TRBJ2-3, with a weak D call TRBD2 (7 bases). The J call may be wrong; the DNA end is better matched by TRBJ2-5. CDR1 is MNHNS and CDR2 is SASEGT in the germline V gene. The CDR3 has 14 amino acids. CDR3 in amino acids: CAGSGGAGQETQYF. The CDR3 DNA reads TGTGCGGGCAGTGGGGGGGCCGGCCAAGAGACCCAGTACTTC.

This clonotype was seen a single time. V gene TRBV6-1 combines with J gene TRBJ1-2, with D unclear. This CDR3 comprises 13 residues. In germline, CDR1 is MNHNS, CDR2 SASEGT. V lost 2 bases to trimming and J lost 8 bases, with 12 bases between them. DNA of the CDR3: TGTGCCAGCAGTGAACAGTTCCTCGGAGGCTACACCTTC. It encodes CASSEQFLGGYTF.

This clonotype has just a few counts. V is TRBV6-5 and J is TRBJ2-1, with D hard to call. V was shortened by 2 bases and J by 4 bases, with 12 bases between the two germline ends. The CDR3 length is 15 residues. Germline V gene sequence: CDR1 MNHEY, CDR2 SVGAGI. The CDR3 coding sequence is TGTGCCAGCAGTTACGTTCTAGACACTTACAATGAGCAGTTCTTC. This sequence encodes CASSYVLDTYNEQFF.

The genes are TRBV3-1 and TRBJ2-1; D is ambiguous. This CDR3 comprises 13 residues. Germline V lookup: CDR1 LGHDT, CDR2 YNNKEL (reference sequence). Trimming shortened V by 1 base and J by 7 bases, and 8 bases separated the two germline ends. The CDR3, as DNA: TGTGCCAGCAGCCAAGGCCTTTGGAATGAGCAGTTCTTC. Translated, it gives CASSQGLWNEQFF.

In this sample, this clonotype turned up once. An end of the junction does not agree with germline; a read error may underlie this. The V and J genes are TRBV25-1 and TRBJ2-3; a weak D match, TRBD2 (5 bases). The CDR3 length is 15 residues. The germline V gene has CDR1 MGHDK and CDR2 SYGVNS. The chain's CDR3 is CARSEVGLDPETQYF. In DNA form, the CDR3 reads TGTGCCAGGAGTGAAGTAGGACTTGACCCAGAGACGCAGTATTTC.

The chain has TRBV6-1 and TRBJ2-2; TRBD2 matches at 8 bases. The CDR3 is made up of 19 amino acids. CDR1 and CDR2 (germline): MNHNS, SASEGT. After removal of 6 bases from V and 1 base from J, the junction contained 16 bases not matched to a gene. CDR3 DNA sequence: TGTGCCAGCAGATCCCTCACCGGTCTTAGCGGGGAGAACACCGGGGAGCTGTTTTTT. This sequence encodes CASRSLTGLSGENTGELFF.

This clonotype was counted a few times. The chain uses TRBV7-2 and TRBJ1-6, with TRBD1 matching over 7 bases. V lost 5 bases and J lost 4; bases outside the gene matches: 5. From germline, CDR1 is SGHTA and CDR2 FQGNSA. This CDR3 spans 15 amino acids. The CDR3 reads CASSPRTGYNSPLHF. CDR3 DNA: TGTGCCAGCAGCCCCCGGACAGGATATAATTCACCCCTCCACTTT.

Written as DNA, the CDR3 is TGTGCCAGCAGCCACCGGGGGGCGCTGAGGAATGAGCAGTTCTTC. It codes for CASSHRGALRNEQFF. The chain couples TRBV6-1 to TRBJ2-1; TRBD2 might be the D (7 bases). The CDR3 sequence is 15 residues long. From germline, CDR1 is MNHNS and CDR2 SASEGT. Between the trimmed V and J ends, which lost 6 bases and 7 bases, there was a span of 19 bases.

The rearrangement joins TRBV7-2 to TRBJ2-1, with 7 bases matching TRBD2. Gene TRBJ2-7 matches the end of the DNA better, so the J call may be wrong. The germline gives CDR1 SGHTA, CDR2 FQGNSA. This CDR3 region has 15 residues. DNA of the CDR3: TGTGCCAGCAGCACTCTAGCGGAATCCTACAATGAGCAGTACTTC. Residues: CASSTLAESYNEQYF.

The chain uses TRBV6-5 and TRBJ1-1; 12 bases map to TRBD1. J was trimmed by 4 bases and V by 2 bases; bases with no gene match: 11. This CDR3 is built from 18 residues. Germline V gene lookup returns CDR1 MNHEY and CDR2 SVGAGI. The CDR3, as DNA: TGTGCCAGCAGTTACCGTCCCGGGACAGGGGGCAGGGGCACTGAAGCTTTCTTT. Its protein product is CASSYRPGTGGRGTEAFF.